This entry lists 18 T cell receptor beta chains sequenced from one sample in a study of blood T cell repertoires in COVID-19. Assay used: immunoSEQ multiplex PCR; TCRdb lists only in-frame clones, some missing. The profile covers 68,000 or so clones, with 80% to 90% appearing a single time and roughly 2.6% taken by the ten largest. Sequenced sample: peripheral blood. These receptors originate from a man aged 50 to 60 with acute or convalescent COVID-19.

The genes are TRBV7-9 and TRBJ1-5, with 7 nucleotides matching TRBD1. V was pared by 1 base and J by 7 bases, with 4 bases of the junction left unmatched. The CDR3 spans 14 residues. Germline V CDR1 and CDR2: SEHNR, FQNEAQ (reference sequence). This chain's CDR3 is CASSLGQGEQPQHF. The CDR3 DNA is TGTGCCAGCAGCTTAGGACAGGGCGAACAGCCCCAGCATTTT.

CDR3 nucleotide sequence: TGTGCCAGCAGCCACCAGGACACCCCTGAAAAACTGTTTTTT. Translation: CASSHQDTPEKLFF. The rearrangement joins TRBV7-8 to TRBJ1-4; possibly TRBD1 for D (5 bases). V was trimmed by 5 bases and J by 7 bases, leaving 14 bases between them. Germline V CDR1 and CDR2: SGHVS, FQNEAQ. This CDR3 spans 14 amino acids.

V is TRBV28 and J is TRBJ2-1, with TRBD1 matching over 11 bases. The CDR3 length is 15 residues. Germline CDR1 is MDHEN and CDR2 is SYDVKM. V lost 5 bases and J lost 7; bases outside the gene matches: 7. CDR3 DNA: TGTGCCAGCAGTGGAGGCGGGACAGGGGGAAATGAGCAGTTCTTC. It translates to CASSGGGTGGNEQFF.

The rearrangement uses TRBV28 and TRBJ1-5; the match to TRBD1 covers 8 bases. CDR1 MDHEN and CDR2 SYDVKM come from the germline V gene. With 7 bases clipped from V and 5 bases from J, the junction kept 4 bases outside the gene matches. The CDR3 has 13 amino acids. CDR3 amino acids: CASTKTGDQPQHF. The CDR3, as DNA: TGTGCCAGCACCAAGACAGGGGATCAGCCCCAGCATTTT.

J is TRBJ2-5 and V is TRBV2; 10 bases line up with TRBD2. V lost 5 bases to trimming and J lost 5 bases; unmatched junction nucleotides: 5. The CDR3 sequence is 14 residues long. CDR1 is SNHLY and CDR2 is FYNNEI in the germline V gene. This chain's CDR3 is CASSSGRAGETQYF. Here the CDR3 DNA reads TGTGCCAGCAGTAGCGGGAGGGCCGGGGAGACCCAGTACTTC.

The chain has TRBV7-9 and TRBJ1-4; D ambiguous. Trimming removed 3 bases at V and 8 bases at J, with 13 bases between. The CDR3 runs 14 residues. Germline-derived CDR1 and CDR2 are SEHNR and FQNEAQ (reference sequence). The CDR3 is CASSFSGHGEKLFF. CDR3 nucleotides: TGTGCCAGCAGCTTTTCTGGGCATGGAGAAAAACTGTTTTTT.

The chain couples TRBV4-3 to TRBJ1-1; TRBD1 might be the D (6 bases). V lost 4 bases to trimming and J lost 1 base, with 13 bases between them. The CDR3 is 15 amino acids. Germline loops: CDR1 LGHNA, CDR2 YSLEER. The CDR3 nucleotides are TGCGCCAGCAGCCCGGGCGAAGGGGGGAACACTGAAGCTTTCTTT. Its protein product is CASSPGEGGNTEAFF.

This clone was seen once. The chain uses TRBV3-1 (or the pseudogene TRBV3-2) and TRBJ2-7; maybe TRBD1 (5 bases). This CDR3 is built from 13 residues. V was clipped by 0 bases and J by 7 bases, with 10 bases between them. The germline V gene encodes CDR1 LGHDT and CDR2 YNNKEL (reference sequence). CDR3 coding DNA: TGTGCCAGCAGCCAAGACCGTAGACAGGAGCAGTACGTC. Translating it yields CASSQDRRQEQYV.

V and J are TRBV7-2 and TRBJ1-6; 7 positions match TRBD1. Trimming at V came to 5 bases and at J to 5 bases, leaving 6 bases not matched to a gene. CDR1 SGHTA and CDR2 FQGNSA come from the germline V gene. The CDR3 is made up of 15 amino acids. CDR3 amino acids: CASSPQGQDNSPLHF. As DNA, the CDR3 is TGTGCCAGCAGCCCCCAAGGACAGGATAATTCACCCCTCCACTTT. The variable domain in full, with the rest retrieved from reference TRBV7-2 and TRBJ1-6, is GAGVSQSPSNKVTEKGKDVELRCDPISGHTALYWYRQSLGQGLEFLIYFQGNSAPDKSGLPSDRFSAERTGGSVSTLTIQRTQQEDSAVYLCASSPQGQDNSPLHFGNGTRLTVT.

This chain joins TRBV19 and TRBJ2-5; weak D call: TRBD1 (6 bases). Germline values: CDR1 LNHDA, CDR2 SQIVND (reference sequence). V was trimmed by 6 bases and J by 3 bases, leaving 14 bases between them. The CDR3 extends over 14 amino acids. CDR3 DNA sequence: TGTGCCAGTAGGTCGCGGGCAGGGGAAGAGACCCAGTACTTC. Residues: CASRSRAGEETQYF.

This chain uses TRBV12-3 or TRBV12-4 with TRBJ2-7; perhaps TRBD1 as D (5 bases). V was shortened by 4 bases and J by 3 bases, with 10 bases between the two germline ends. CDR3 length: 13 amino acids. CDR3 amino acids: CASSSPQDYEQYF. DNA for the CDR3: TGTGCCAGCAGTTCCCCACAGGACTACGAGCAGTACTTC.

V usage is TRBV3-1 (or the pseudogene TRBV3-2) and J usage is TRBJ2-1; TRBD2 is a possible D gene (6 bases). The V end lost 1 base, the J end lost 8 bases, and 21 bases lay between the germline ends. CDR1 and CDR2 (germline): LGHDT, YNNKEL (reference sequence). There are 17 residues in the CDR3. CDR3 residues: CASSQVWRRTTWDEQFF. As DNA, the CDR3 is TGTGCCAGCAGCCAAGTTTGGCGAAGGACTACATGGGATGAGCAGTTCTTC.

CDR3 protein: CASSQSEAGEFGETQYF. The DNA for the CDR3 is TGCGCCAGCAGCCAGAGCGAAGCGGGAGAGTTCGGAGAGACCCAGTACTTC. The chain combines TRBV4-1 with TRBJ2-5; TRBD2 matches 8 bases. V shed 3 bases and J 4 bases; nucleotides not matched to a gene: 13. Looked up from germline, CDR1 is MGHRA and CDR2 is YSYEKL. CDR3 size: 17 residues.

The DNA for the CDR3 is TGTGCCAGCAGCCTGGGACAGGGGGGCCTTGGGACCCAGTACTTC. It is translated as CASSLGQGGLGTQYF. The rearrangement joins TRBV6-5 to TRBJ2-5; 11 bases match TRBD1. Per the germline V gene, CDR1 is MNHEY and CDR2 is SVGAGI. The J segment lost 7 bases and the V segment lost 6 bases, leaving 10 bases of the junction unmatched. There are 15 residues in the CDR3.

The chain carries TRBV2 and TRBJ2-5; D possibly corresponds to TRBD1 (8 bases). The germline V and J ends were trimmed by 0 bases and 4 bases, with 12 bases remaining between them. Germline lookup yields CDR1 SNHLY and CDR2 FYNNEI. This CDR3 spans 15 amino acids. CDR3 in amino acids: CASSEAHRGGETQYF. DNA of the CDR3: TGTGCCAGCAGTGAAGCCCACAGGGGGGGAGAGACCCAGTACTTC.

V is TRBV28 and J is TRBJ1-4; D gene ambiguous. The CDR3 is 15 amino acids. The germline V gene has CDR1 MDHEN and CDR2 SYDVKM. V lost 6 bases and J lost 8, with 19 bases in between. DNA of the CDR3: TGTGCCAGCAGCACACTCCCATTATCGGGAGAAAAACTGTTTTTT. It yields the protein CASSTLPLSGEKLFF.

J is TRBJ2-4 and V is TRBV4-1; 9 bases line up with TRBD1. The trim removed 4 bases at V and 9 bases at J, leaving 13 bases unmatched. The CDR3 is 16 amino acids. CDR1 is MGHRA and CDR2 is YSYEKL in the germline V gene. The CDR3 coding sequence is TGCGCCAGCAGCCGCCCCCCAGGGGGGACAGGGAGCATTCAGTACTTC. As protein: CASSRPPGGTGSIQYF.

The V call is TRBV6-2 or TRBV6-3, the J call TRBJ2-1, with 16 bases aligning to TRBD2. Looked up from germline, CDR1 is MNHEY and CDR2 is SVGEGT. V lost 4 bases to trimming and J lost 8 bases; unmatched junction nucleotides: 2. The CDR3 contains 15 residues. The CDR3 sequence is CASSFGTSGRDEQFF. DNA of the CDR3: TGTGCCAGCAGTTTTGGGACTAGCGGGAGGGATGAGCAGTTCTTC.